This T cell receptor beta chain was recorded in a study of CD8 T cells in Susac syndrome. RNA amounts of about 0.5 to 1 ug underwent reverse transcription with random hexamers. TCRdb re-derived calls from the immunoSEQ multiplex PCR reads in MiXCR, one entry per CDR3 protein. Among around 71,000 distinct CDR3 sequences listed, over 95% were seen once. The TCR comes from a human donor with multiple sclerosis. The sample comprised CD4+ T cells from PBMCs.

CDR3 DNA sequence: TGCGCCAGCAGCTTCTACACCAGGCGAGACACTGAAGCTTTCTTT. Translating it yields CASSFYTRRDTEAFF. The chain joins TRBV5-1 to TRBJ1-1; unclear D gene. The CDR3 totals 15 residues. V dropped 2 bases and J dropped 3 bases, with 14 bases sitting between them. Germline CDR1 reads SGHRS; CDR2 reads YFSETQ.